These T cell receptor beta chains were read from a single sample in a study of shared clonotypes between healthy human individuals. TCRdb keeps only in-frame clones here, not all; method: immunoSEQ multiplex PCR. The sample holds under 850,000 clones, 92% seen once. Sequencing used naive CD8+ T cells sorted from blood. All receptors derive from a man aged 25 to 40 in good health. CDR3s include the opening cysteine and the closing phenylalanine or tryptophan. A D gene is named only where the DNA matches it firmly. Size values are once, few and many counts, or a class for expanded clones, and some rows have none.

once,TRBV21-1,-,TRBJ2-7,TGTGCCAGCAGCAAACCACACAAGACCCCACTACCGTCCGAGCAGTACTTC,CASSKPHKTPLPSEQYF
-,TRBV5-1,-,TRBJ1-1,TGCGCCAGCAGCCCCCAGCGTGAGACAGGAACGATGAACACTGAAGCTTTCTTT,CASSPQRETGTMNTEAFF
-,TRBV27,-,TRBJ2-7,TGTGCCAGCAGTTTGACGACAGGATACGAGCAGTACTTC,CASSLTTGYEQYF
-,TRBV7-9,-,TRBJ2-1,TGTGCCAGCAGCGTAGCGGCGGAACCCTACAATGAGCAGTTCTTC,CASSVAAEPYNEQFF
-,TRBV6-5,-,TRBJ2-7,TGTGCCAGCAGACCACAGGGCCCCTCCTACGAGCAGTACTTC,CASRPQGPSYEQYF
-,TRBV5-1,TRBD1,TRBJ2-7,TGCGCCAGCAGCGTGGACAGGGGCCCGTACGAGCAGTACTTC,CASSVDRGPYEQYF
once,TRBV28,-,TRBJ2-7,TGTGCCAGCAGTTTTTCCCCTAAACGTGCCCAGGGTGCCTCCTACGAGCAGTACTTC,CASSFSPKRAQGASYEQYF
-,TRBV14,-,TRBJ2-2,TGTGCCAGCAGCCAAACCGGGCCCCAAGACTCCATGGAGCTGTTTTTT,CASSQTGPQDSMELFF
-,TRBV14,TRBD2,TRBJ2-7,TGTGCCAGCAGCCAAGGATCTAGCGGGAGTCCCGAGCAGTACTTC,CASSQGSSGSPEQYF
-,TRBV6-1,TRBD1,TRBJ1-2,TGTGCCAGCAGAGGGGGCTCATATGGCTACACCTTC,CASRGGSYGYTF
-,TRBV27,TRBD2,TRBJ2-1,TGTGCCAGCAGTTCCTCATGGAGCGGGGGTAACAATGAGCAGTTCTTC,CASSSSWSGGNNEQFF
-,TRBV19,TRBD1,TRBJ2-7,TGTGCCAGTACAATCCAGGGGGCAAACGAGCAGTACTTC,CASTIQGANEQYF
-,TRBV14,TRBD1,TRBJ1-2,TGTGCCAGCAGCCAAGTCACAGGGGGCGCCTATGGCTACACCTTC,CASSQVTGGAYGYTF
once,TRBV9,TRBD2,TRBJ2-1,TGTGCCAGCAGCGTAGGACTAGCGGGAGGCCCCGCCTACAATGAGCAGTTCTTC,CASSVGLAGGPAYNEQFF
-,TRBV7-9,-,TRBJ1-5,TGTGCCAGCAGCTCCCCCGGGAGCAATAGCAATCAGCCCCAGCATTTT,CASSSPGSNSNQPQHF
-,TRBV30,TRBD1,TRBJ1-6,TGTGCCTGGAGTGGCGGACAGGGCAATTCACCCCTCCACTTT,CAWSGGQGNSPLHF
-,TRBV4-3,TRBD1,TRBJ1-4,TGCGCCAGCAGCCAGGGTACAGGGGGGACGGAAAAACTGTTTTTT,CASSQGTGGTEKLFF
-,TRBV7-9,TRBD2,TRBJ2-7,TGTGCCAGCAGCGACGCCGGGGGGTACTCCTACGAGCAGTACTTC,CASSDAGGYSYEQYF
-,TRBV7-9,-,TRBJ1-1,TGTGCCAGCAGCTCCACTATAGGGCCGAACACTGAAGCTTTCTTT,CASSSTIGPNTEAFF
once,TRBV6-1,TRBD2,TRBJ2-7,TGTGCCAGCAGACCCTATAGCGGGAGTTACGAGCAGTACTTC,CASRPYSGSYEQYF
-,TRBV29-1,-,TRBJ2-1,TGCAGCGTTGAAGTCCGGGGGAGAAACAATGAGCAGTTCTTC,CSVEVRGRNNEQFF
few,TRBV7-9,-,TRBJ1-4,TGTGCCAGCGGGCGGGAAAAACTGTTTTTT,CASGREKLFF
-,TRBV7-9,-,TRBJ2-1,TGTGCCAGCAGCCCAATTTCCGGGGAGCAGGATGAGCAGTTCTTC,CASSPISGEQDEQFF
-,TRBV11-2,TRBD2,TRBJ2-1,TGTGCCAGCAGCTTCGTCCCGGGACTAGCGGGAGACCAAAATGAGCAGTTCTTC,CASSFVPGLAGDQNEQFF
-,TRBV6-5,-,TRBJ2-2,TGTGCCAGCAGGTCGGGTCAGGGAGGTTCCGGGGAGCTGTTTTTT,CASRSGQGGSGELFF
-,TRBV5-4,TRBD2,TRBJ2-7,TGTGCCAGCAGCTTCGGGACTAGTCTATACGAGCAGTACTTC,CASSFGTSLYEQYF
-,TRBV28,-,TRBJ2-3,TGTGCCAGCAGTTTGGGGACAGATACGCAGTATTTT,CASSLGTDTQYF
-,TRBV27,-,TRBJ2-3,TGTGCCAGCAGTTTATTGGACTACACAGATACGCAGTATTTT,CASSLLDYTDTQYF
once,TRBV10-2,-,TRBJ1-1,TGCGCCAGCAAGGACAGAATCAACACTGAAGCTTTCTTT,CASKDRINTEAFF
-,TRBV2,-,TRBJ2-1,TGTGCCAGCAGTAGGGCCTCTGACAATGAGCAGTTCTTC,CASSRASDNEQFF
once,TRBV18,-,TRBJ2-2,TGTGCCAGCTCACCACCGATCGGGGTCGGAGGGGAGCTGTTTTTT,CASSPPIGVGGELFF
once,TRBV6-5,TRBD2,TRBJ2-7,TGTGCCAGCAGTACGACTAGCGGGAACTACGAGCAGTACTTC,CASSTTSGNYEQYF
-,TRBV5-8,TRBD2,TRBJ2-2,TGTGCCAGCAGCCGTCGGGGACTAGGGAACACCGGGGAGCTGTTTTTT,CASSRRGLGNTGELFF
-,TRBV14,TRBD2,TRBJ2-5,TGTGCCAGCAGCAAGCGGGGGCCAAGCCAAGAGACCCAGTACTTC,CASSKRGPSQETQYF
-,TRBV29-1,-,TRBJ2-3,TGCAGCCATATCGTGGCAGATACGCAGTATTTT,CSHIVADTQYF
-,TRBV19,-,TRBJ2-1,TGTGCCAGTAGTACCCGCCCCGAAAGCTCCTACAATGAGCAGTTCTTC,CASSTRPESSYNEQFF
-,TRBV27,TRBD2,TRBJ2-7,TGTGCCAGCAGTTTCACTAGCGGGAGAGTGGGTGAGCAGTACTTC,CASSFTSGRVGEQYF
-,TRBV4-1,TRBD2,TRBJ2-2,TGCGCCAGCAGCCAAGATCCTAGCGGGACCACCGGGGAGCTGTTTTTT,CASSQDPSGTTGELFF
-,TRBV28,TRBD1,TRBJ2-5,TGTGCCAGCAGTCGACTCTACAGGGGGCTTGAGACCCAGTACTTC,CASSRLYRGLETQYF
-,TRBV9,TRBD2,TRBJ2-5,TGTGCCAGCAGCGTAGGTGGGGGGGTGTGGGAGACCCAGTACTTC,CASSVGGGVWETQYF
-,TRBV27,-,TRBJ2-7,TGTGCCAGCAGTCCCCTAGTTGGGAGAGCGTACGAGCAGTACTTC,CASSPLVGRAYEQYF
-,TRBV9,TRBD1,TRBJ1-5,TGTGCCAGCAGCGGCGAAGGACAGGGCAATCAGCCCCAGCATTTT,CASSGEGQGNQPQHF
-,TRBV25-1,-,TRBJ2-7,TGTGCCAGCAGTGAGGGGGGCAGTTTTGAGCAGTACTTC,CASSEGGSFEQYF
-,TRBV10-2,TRBD2,TRBJ2-2,TGCGCCAGTACCCCGCTAGCGGGAGTCGCCGGGGAGCTGTTTTTT,CASTPLAGVAGELFF
-,TRBV5-6,TRBD2,TRBJ2-2,TGTGCCAGCAGCCCCTCAGCGGGAGAAGGGCCCGGGGAGCTGTTTTTT,CASSPSAGEGPGELFF
-,TRBV14,-,TRBJ2-7,TGTGCCAGCAGCCAAGCGAGGGGAGAGCAGTACTTC,CASSQARGEQYF
-,TRBV5-4,-,TRBJ2-7,TGTGCCAGCAGCTCCGGTTACGAGCAGTACTTC,CASSSGYEQYF
-,TRBV10-3,TRBD1,TRBJ2-2,TGTGCCATCAGGCTGGACAGGGGGCTATTAACCGGGGAGCTGTTTTTT,CAIRLDRGLLTGELFF
-,TRBV28,-,TRBJ2-7,TGTGCCAGCAGAAACACAGGGAACTACTACGAGCAGTACTTC,CASRNTGNYYEQYF
-,TRBV7-9,TRBD2,TRBJ2-3,TGTGCCAGCAGCTCCCTAGCGGAGACTCCAGATACGCAGTATTTT,CASSSLAETPDTQYF